Listed here are 15 T cell receptor beta chains from one sample, sequenced in a study of blood T cells in healthy people across ages. With a J-beta primer mix and a sample-barcoded 5' primer, a second PCR ran roughly 6 to 11 cycles. TCRdb reanalysed the 5' RACE reads using MiXCR and keeps one entry per CDR3 protein. Of roughly 730,000 distinct CDR3 sequences in the sample, around three fifths were seen once. Sequenced material: blood. The source of these receptors is a man in his forties in good health.

J is TRBJ2-3 and V is TRBV12-3 or TRBV12-4, with 9 positions matching TRBD2. With V trimmed by 8 bases and J by 5 bases, 8 bases remained unmatched. The CDR3 is made up of 14 amino acids. CDR3 DNA: TGTGCCAGCCTTAGCGGGAGTGTGAAAGATACGCAGTATTTT. The encoded protein is CASLSGSVKDTQYF.

The chain is built from TRBV15 and TRBJ1-2, with 7 bases lining up with TRBD1. This CDR3 is built from 14 residues. Germline loops: CDR1 LNHNV, CDR2 YYDKDF (reference sequence). Germline trimming cut 9 bases from V and 3 bases from J; bases unmatched to any gene: 10. Written as DNA, the CDR3 is TGTGCCACTCATCCCGGGGACAGAGACTATGGCTACACCTTC. It specifies CATHPGDRDYGYTF.

The chain combines TRBV2 with TRBJ1-4, with D possibly TRBD1 on 5 matching bases. The germline CDR1 and CDR2 sequences are SNHLY and FYNNEI. CDR3 size: 15 residues. V dropped 3 bases and J dropped 7 bases, with 15 bases sitting between them. The CDR3 loop reads CASSDSNDRSEKLFF. CDR3 coding DNA: TGTGCCAGCAGTGACTCTAACGACAGATCTGAAAAACTGTTTTTT.

This clonotype was seen a handful of times. The chain combines TRBV7-9 with TRBJ2-1; 7 nucleotides agree with TRBD1. The CDR3 loop spans 16 amino acids. CDR1 SEHNR and CDR2 FQNEAQ come from the germline V gene (reference sequence). V shed 5 bases, J shed 5 bases, and the junction held 12 bases outside the gene matches. CDR3 DNA: TGTGCCAGCAGCCACACCGGGACAGTGAACCACAATGAGCAGTTCTTC. As protein: CASSHTGTVNHNEQFF.

The rearrangement uses TRBV15 and TRBJ2-7; maybe TRBD2 (6 bases). CDR3 length: 15 residues. Trimming shortened V by 0 bases and J by 3 bases, and 12 bases separated the two germline ends. The germline CDR1 and CDR2 sequences are LNHNV and YYDKDF (reference sequence). The CDR3 loop reads CATSRDAGSLYEQYF. CDR3 nucleotide sequence: TGTGCCACCAGCAGAGATGCCGGGAGTCTCTACGAGCAGTACTTC.

This clonotype was observed at least ten times. This rearrangement joins TRBV20-1 to TRBJ2-6; D remains unclear. V lost 1 base to trimming and J lost 0 bases, with 7 bases between them. The germline V gene has CDR1 DFQATT and CDR2 SNEGSKA (reference sequence). This CDR3 comprises 15 residues. The CDR3 bases are TGCAGTGCTAGAGTAAGGGTCTCTGGGGCCAACGTCCTGACTTTC. Translation: CSARVRVSGANVLTF.

The chain links TRBV12-3 or TRBV12-4 to TRBJ2-1, with 14 nucleotides matching TRBD2. This CDR3 has 20 amino acids. Trimming removed 7 bases from V and 0 bases from J; junction bases left unmatched: 14. The CDR3 sequence is CASITLGGLAGDFSYNEQFF. CDR3 nucleotide sequence: TGTGCCAGCATCACCCTAGGGGGACTAGCGGGAGATTTCTCCTACAATGAGCAGTTCTTC.

To note about this clonotype: Being one base from a much bigger clone, this may be a read error. The chain combines TRBV29-1 with TRBJ1-2, with D perhaps TRBD1 (6 bases). There are 12 residues in the CDR3. Germline V gene lookup returns CDR1 SQVTM and CDR2 ANQGSEA. In nucleotides, the CDR3 is TGCGGCGTCGGAGCAGGGGTAGAGGGCTACACCTTC. Its protein product is CGVGAGVEGYTF.

This clonotype was seen a single time. The chain carries TRBV20-1 and TRBJ2-5, with a weak D call TRBD2 (5 bases). The V end was cut by 6 bases, the J end by 4 bases, with 15 bases between. CDR1 DFQATT and CDR2 SNEGSKA come from the germline V gene (reference sequence). This CDR3 is 13 amino acids long. The CDR3 bases are TGCAGTGCATGCGTGAGCGGTAGAGAGACCCAGTACTTC. Amino acid sequence: CSACVSGRETQYF.

The V call is TRBV7-2, the J call TRBJ2-1, with D tentatively TRBD1 (6 bases). Trimming removed 2 bases from V and 8 bases from J, with 19 bases in between. The germline CDR1 and CDR2 sequences are SGHTA and FQGNSA. The CDR3 runs to 16 residues. CDR3 DNA: TGTGCCAGCAGCTTACGGGACACAGGCGAGTACCATGAGCAGTTCTTC. Its protein is CASSLRDTGEYHEQFF.

V is TRBV15 and J is TRBJ2-3; 8 positions agree with TRBD1. The CDR3 has 15 amino acids. After removal of 0 bases from V and 6 bases from J, the junction contained 5 bases not matched to a gene. CDR1 and CDR2 (germline): LNHNV, YYDKDF (reference sequence). The CDR3 region is CATSRDSGGHDTQYF. As DNA, the CDR3 is TGTGCCACCAGCAGAGATTCAGGGGGCCACGATACGCAGTATTTT. Variable domain in full (rest from reference TRBV15 and TRBJ2-3): DAMVIQNPRYQVTQFGKPVTLSCSQTLNHNVMYWYQQKSSQAPKLLFHYYDKDFNNEADTPDNFQSRRPNTSFCFLDIRSPGLGDTAMYLCATSRDSGGHDTQYFGPGTRLTVL.

This chain links TRBV20-1 with TRBJ2-7; 9 bases agree with TRBD1. The length of the CDR3 is 12 residues. Looked up from germline, CDR1 is DFQATT and CDR2 is SNEGSKA (reference sequence). The V gene end was trimmed by 6 bases and the J gene end by 6 bases; junction bases not matched to a gene: 6. CDR3 sequence reads: CSAHTGGSEQYF. The CDR3 DNA reads as TGCAGTGCCCATACAGGGGGCTCCGAGCAGTACTTC.

The chain links TRBV27 to TRBJ2-3; TRBD2 agrees at 10 bases. This CDR3 has 17 residues. Trimming cost V 3 bases and J 4 bases; bases outside gene matches: 10. Germline CDR1 reads MNHEY; CDR2 reads SMNVEV (reference sequence). The chain's CDR3 is CASSFAQLAGLPDTQYF. In DNA form, the CDR3 reads TGTGCCAGCAGTTTCGCCCAACTAGCGGGATTGCCAGATACGCAGTATTTT.

CDR3 coding DNA: TGTGCCAGCAGTTCCGACAGGAGCTCCTACAATGAGCAGTTCTTC. Protein sequence: CASSSDRSSYNEQFF. The chain joins TRBV7-6 to TRBJ2-1; D is perhaps TRBD1 (6 bases). The CDR3 loop spans 15 amino acids. Trimming left V 6 bases short and J 0 bases short, with 12 bases between. Looked up from germline, CDR1 is SGHVS and CDR2 is FNYEAQ.

The CDR3 nucleotides read TGTGCCAGCAGCCCCCTTGGGACGTCCCAGTACTTC. The encoded protein is CASSPLGTSQYF. J is TRBJ2-7 and V is TRBV3-1; TRBD1 or TRBD2 may be the D gene (5 bases each). The V and J ends lost 4 bases and 10 bases respectively, with 14 bases between them. Germline V gene sequence: CDR1 LGHDT, CDR2 YNNKEL (reference sequence). The CDR3 length is 12 residues.